Below are 26 T cell receptor beta chains sequenced from a single sample in a study of molecular identifiers for immune sequencing clone quantification. In TCRdb, the PCR reads were re-called with MiXCR into one record per CDR3 protein. The table has more than 450,000 distinct CDR3 sequences, around 25% seen once. Sequenced: naive CD8+ T cells from blood, with Jurkat cell RNA spiked in. Described subset: FACS-sorted CD8+CD4-CCR7+CD45RA+ naive T cells. These TCRs come from a human donor in good health. Some libraries in this study had Jurkat cell RNA spiked in.

This clonotype was found many times. The chain recombines TRBV28 with TRBJ1-5; D possibly corresponds to TRBD1 (5 bases). Germline V gene lookup returns CDR1 MDHEN and CDR2 SYDVKM. The V end lost 5 bases, the J end lost 4 bases, and 12 bases lay between the germline ends. CDR3 length equals 14 residues. The CDR3 spells CASSQPGRNQPQHF. The CDR3 nucleotides are TGTGCCAGCAGTCAACCGGGACGGAATCAGCCCCAGCATTTT.

The rearrangement uses TRBV9 and TRBJ2-2; no clear D gene. V was pared by 0 bases and J by 0 bases, with 6 bases between. The CDR3 spans 15 residues. CDR1 and CDR2 from the germline V gene are SGDLS and YYNGEE. The CDR3 region is CASSVATANTGELFF. The CDR3, as DNA: TGTGCCAGCAGCGTAGCCACCGCGAACACCGGGGAGCTGTTTTTT.

This clonotype has a handful of counts. V gene TRBV4-3 combines with J gene TRBJ1-5, with 8 bases identical to TRBD1. The J segment lost 3 bases and the V segment lost 0 bases, leaving 7 bases of the junction unmatched. Germline V CDR1 and CDR2: LGHNA, YSLEER. The CDR3 has 17 residues. CDR3 amino acids: CASSQDRAGGSNQPQHF. The CDR3 DNA sequence: TGCGCCAGCAGCCAAGATAGGGCAGGGGGCTCCAATCAGCCCCAGCATTTT.

This clonotype appeared many times. V usage is TRBV27 and J usage is TRBJ1-5; TRBD1 might be the D (5 bases). The CDR3 is 14 amino acids. Germline values: CDR1 MNHEY, CDR2 SMNVEV (reference sequence). V gave up 2 bases and J gave up 6 bases, with 11 bases separating them. The CDR3 nucleotides are TGTGCCAGCAGTTTACTTCAGGGAGGTCAGCCCCAGCATTTT. Translated: CASSLLQGGQPQHF.

This clonotype was observed a few times. V and J are TRBV6-2 or TRBV6-3 and TRBJ2-5; TRBD2 is a possible D gene (6 bases). With 0 bases removed from V and 2 bases from J, the gap between germline ends came to 13 bases. Germline-derived CDR1 and CDR2 are MNHEY and SVGEGT. CDR3 size: 16 residues. The CDR3 sequence is CASSYSIAAAQETQYF. In DNA form, the CDR3 reads TGTGCCAGCAGTTACTCGATAGCGGCCGCACAAGAGACCCAGTACTTC.

This clonotype was seen only a few times. The chain combines TRBV4-3 with TRBJ2-1; TRBD1 matches at 10 bases. CDR1 and CDR2 (germline): LGHNA, YSLEER. Unmatched junction bases numbered 2, after V lost 5 bases and J lost 1 base. This CDR3 is built from 15 residues. The CDR3 DNA sequence: TGCGCCAGCAGCGGGGACAGGGGATCCTACAATGAGCAGTTCTTC. Its protein product is CASSGDRGSYNEQFF.

As concerns this clonotype: This clone may be a read error of a much larger clone one base away. The V call is TRBV7-2, the J call TRBJ1-5; possible D gene TRBD1, 5 bases. Germline CDR1 reads SGHTA; CDR2 reads FQGNSA. The ends were cut back, 8 bases at V and 0 bases at J, with 14 bases in the middle. This CDR3 is built from 15 residues. The CDR3 protein is CASGLMTVSNQPQHF. DNA of the CDR3: TGTGCCAGCGGCCTAATGACAGTTAGCAATCAGCCCCAGCATTTT.

In the case of this clonotype: A clone one base away is much larger, so this may be a read error. The CDR3 spells CASSPRDSTGELCF. The CDR3, as DNA: TGTGCCAGCAGCCCCCGCGACAGCACCGGGGAGCTGTGTTTT. The rearrangement uses TRBV7-9 and TRBJ2-2; tentatively, D is TRBD1 or TRBD2 (5 bases each). This CDR3 is built from 14 residues. Germline V gene lookup returns CDR1 SEHNR and CDR2 FQNEAQ (reference sequence).

This clonotype was found many times. This chain uses TRBV28 with TRBJ2-3, with 8 positions matching TRBD2. J was trimmed by 1 base and V by 4 bases; bases with no gene match: 10. Germline loops: CDR1 MDHEN, CDR2 SYDVKM. The CDR3 totals 17 residues. The CDR3 loop reads CASSSAREDFGTDTQYF. The CDR3 DNA sequence: TGTGCCAGCAGTTCCGCGCGGGAGGATTTTGGCACAGATACGCAGTATTTT.

This clonotype was counted at least ten times. V is TRBV27 and J is TRBJ1-5; 8 nucleotides align to TRBD1. CDR3 length equals 14 residues. The germline gives CDR1 MNHEY, CDR2 SMNVEV (reference sequence). V gave up 8 bases and J gave up 3 bases; unmatched junction bases: 6. CDR3: CASSGQGINQPQHF. The CDR3, as DNA: TGTGCCAGCTCTGGACAGGGAATCAATCAGCCCCAGCATTTT.

This chain connects TRBV27 to TRBJ1-2; no clear D gene. Trimming took 3 bases from V and 3 from J, leaving 8 bases between them. The CDR3 is made up of 13 amino acids. CDR1 and CDR2 from the germline V gene are MNHEY and SMNVEV (reference sequence). The CDR3 region is CASSFGVHYGYTF. In DNA form, the CDR3 reads TGTGCCAGCAGTTTTGGAGTCCACTATGGCTACACCTTC.

The chain uses TRBV18 and TRBJ2-7, with D maybe TRBD2 (6 bases). Trimming took 5 bases from V and 6 from J, leaving 17 bases between them. The CDR3 runs 14 residues. Germline CDR1 is KGHSH and CDR2 is LQKENI. CDR3 bases: TGTGCCAGCTCATCTCTCGGAGGGATCAGCGAGCAGTACTTC. It is translated as CASSSLGGISEQYF.

This clonotype was found a few times. Compared with germline, one end of the junction differs, possibly owing to a read error. The V and J genes are TRBV7-7 and TRBJ2-3, with 10 bases identical to TRBD2. CDR1 and CDR2 from the germline V gene are SSHAT and FNYEAQ (reference sequence). This CDR3 comprises 17 residues. DNA for the CDR3: TGTGCTAGCAGCTTAGGACCTAGCGGGGGATTTGGAGATACGCAGTATTTT. It yields the protein CASSLGPSGGFGDTQYF.

This rearrangement joins TRBV12-3 or TRBV12-4 to TRBJ2-3; 9 nucleotides match TRBD1. V gave up 3 bases and J gave up 2 bases; unmatched junction bases: 12. The CDR3 contains 18 residues. CDR3 nucleotides: TGTGCCAGCAGTTTCCGGGGACAGGGCCCGCTGGACACAGATACGCAGTATTTT. Its translation is CASSFRGQGPLDTDTQYF.

This clonotype was counted once. This chain uses TRBV12-3 or TRBV12-4 with TRBJ2-2; D remains ambiguous. Trimming cost V 5 bases and J 0 bases, with 13 bases left between them. The CDR3 spans 16 residues. The CDR3 loop reads CASSQATVANTGELFF. CDR3 DNA: TGTGCCAGCAGTCAAGCAACAGTCGCGAACACCGGGGAGCTGTTTTTT.

This clonotype showed up just a few times. The chain combines TRBV6-6 with TRBJ2-1, with 7 bases that match TRBD1. This CDR3 has 13 amino acids. Per the germline V gene, CDR1 is MNHNY and CDR2 is SVGAGI (reference sequence). V was pared by 5 bases and J by 6 bases, with 4 bases of the junction left unmatched. The CDR3 DNA reads as TGTGCCAGCAGTGCCTACAGGGGCAATGAGCAGTTCTTC. This gives the protein CASSAYRGNEQFF.

About this clonotype: This may arise from a read error, as a much more abundant clone is one base away. The chain joins TRBV14 to TRBJ1-4; D gene unclear. The CDR3 has 14 residues. Germline V gene data show CDR1 as SGHDN and CDR2 as FVKESK. The CDR3 sequence is CASSQDWGDEKLIF. The CDR3 region has the DNA TGTGCCAGCAGCCAAGACTGGGGAGATGAAAAACTGATTTTT. The full variable domain, in which reference TRBV14 and TRBJ1-4 provide the parts outside the CDR3, is EAGVTQFPSHSVIEKGQTVTLRCDPISGHDNLYWYRRVMGKEIKFLLHFVKESKQDESGMPNNRFLAERTGGTYSTLKVQPAELEDSGVYFCASSQDWGDEKLIFGSGTQLSVL.

This clonotype was observed at least ten times. The chain uses TRBV2 and TRBJ1-1; D possibly corresponds to TRBD1 (5 bases). V was pared by 2 bases and J by 0 bases, with 16 bases between. The CDR3 is 17 residues long. The V gene's germline CDR1 is SNHLY and CDR2 FYNNEI. CDR3 residues: CASSEPGHNRMNTEAFF. The CDR3 DNA reads TGTGCCAGCAGTGAACCAGGACACAATAGGATGAACACTGAAGCTTTCTTT.

V usage is TRBV20-1 and J usage is TRBJ2-3; a weak D match, TRBD2 (6 bases). V lost 0 bases, J lost 4 bases, and 14 bases lay in between. Germline CDR1 and CDR2: DFQATT and SNEGSKA (reference sequence). This CDR3 has 15 residues. The CDR3 bases are TGCAGTGCTAGAGATAAGGGGACTCAGTCAGATACGCAGTATTTT. Its translation: CSARDKGTQSDTQYF.

In its sample, this clonotype was seen a few times. The genes are TRBV5-4 and TRBJ2-7, with 12 bases matching TRBD1. Germline assignment: CDR1 SGHNT and CDR2 YYREEE (reference sequence). The length of the CDR3 is 12 residues. In DNA, the CDR3 is TGTGCTACGGGACAGGGGGCTTACGAGCAGTACTTC. Its translation: CATGQGAYEQYF. Full variable domain (missing parts from reference TRBV5-4 and TRBJ2-7): ETGVTQSPTHLIKTRGQQVTLRCSSQSGHNTVSWYQQALGQGPQFIFQYYREEENGRGNFPPRFSGLQFPNYSSELNVNALELDDSALYLCATGQGAYEQYFGPGTRLTVT.

This clonotype was seen more than once but under ten times. CDR3 residues: CSARGPGWAGDTDTQYF. The CDR3 nucleotides read TGCAGTGCTAGAGGCCCGGGCTGGGCGGGAGACACAGATACGCAGTATTTT. V is TRBV20-1 and J is TRBJ2-3, with 7 bases matching TRBD2. Germline V gene sequence: CDR1 DFQATT, CDR2 SNEGSKA (reference sequence). Unmatched junction bases numbered 12, after V lost 1 base and J lost 2 bases. The CDR3 length is 17 residues.

At least ten counts were recorded for this clonotype. V is TRBV30 and J is TRBJ1-1, with no clear D. Germline CDR1 is GTSNPN and CDR2 is SVGIG (reference sequence). This CDR3 region has 11 residues. V lost 4 bases to trimming and J lost 7 bases, with 10 bases between them. CDR3 protein: CAWNTGIEAFF. In DNA, the CDR3 is TGTGCCTGGAACACTGGGATTGAAGCTTTCTTT.

This clonotype was found a few times. The rearrangement uses TRBV19 and TRBJ2-7, with 9 bases lining up with TRBD1. This CDR3 comprises 15 residues. V dropped 5 bases and J dropped 2; count of bases not matched to a gene: 7. Germline loops: CDR1 LNHDA, CDR2 SQIVND (reference sequence). CDR3 DNA sequence: TGTGCCAGTAGTTCCCGGGACAGGGATCCCTACGAGCAGTACTTC. It translates to CASSSRDRDPYEQYF.

The gene calls are TRBV6-1 and TRBJ2-7; D is perhaps TRBD1 (6 bases). Germline V gene lookup returns CDR1 MNHNS and CDR2 SASEGT. The length of the CDR3 is 13 residues. Trimming took off 7 bases at V and 2 bases at J, with 12 bases between the two ends. In nucleotides, the CDR3 is TGTGCCAGCAAGCCCACAGGGACCTACGAGCAGTACTTC. This gives the protein CASKPTGTYEQYF.

V and J are TRBV12-5 and TRBJ2-5, with TRBD2 identical over 7 bases. CDR1 and CDR2 from the germline V gene are LGHNT and FRNRAP. V shed 6 bases, J shed 7 bases, and the junction held 2 bases outside the gene matches. This CDR3 comprises 11 residues. The CDR3 DNA reads as TGTGCTAGTGGGACGGGGGGGACCCAGTACTTC. It is translated as CASGTGGTQYF.

This chain links TRBV19 with TRBJ2-3; 10 bases fit TRBD1. The V gene end was trimmed by 9 bases and the J gene end by 5 bases; junction bases not matched to a gene: 5. This CDR3 has 13 amino acids. Germline V gene data show CDR1 as LNHDA and CDR2 as SQIVND (reference sequence). CDR3 sequence (DNA): TGTGCCAGCGGACAGGGGGTAATAGATACGCAGTATTTT. Its translation: CASGQGVIDTQYF.